This record looks at one TCR beta chain sequence and its context. The antigen it recognizes is unknown. No base qualities exist here, and no much larger clone lies one base off it. The CDR3 numbers 10 residues from cysteine through phenylalanine. Only CDR3 DNA remains: 30 bases, in frame from the first base. Relative to germline, V is 7 bases shorter and J is 6 bases shorter, with 4 bases between their ends. CDR1 SEHNR and CDR2 FQNEAQ were looked up in the germline V gene (reference sequence). The data stem from a study of blood T cell repertoires in COVID-19 (dated by TCRdb to about 2020). About the study as a whole: Collaborator samples came from the United States, Italy and Spain and covered acute and convalescent phases of COVID-19. The repertoires were released in a freely available public database meant as a resource for research on the immune response to SARS-CoV-2. The dataset comprised deeply sampled blood TCRbeta repertoires from subjects exposed to, actively infected with, or recovered from COVID-19. A de-identified subject ID, COVID-19 status, age in years and sex were almost always included in the sample metadata. The samples were drawn from the first 160 participants of the ongoing ImmuneRACE study and from more than 1,000 subjects provided by 6 global collaborators. Where HLA class I and class II types were available, the types were taken from metadata supplied by the sample provider, not from assay-based typing. The prospective study material was composed of cDNA or gDNA derived from T cells, B-cell-depleted T cells, or PBMCs.

Participants in the prospective study were aged about 18 to 95 years, lived in 24 United States geographic areas, and enrolled through a virtual design. To assign participants to cohorts, the prospective study relied on clinical history that participants themselves reported in a screening survey and a study questionnaire. Exposed participants had been in contact, within 2 weeks of entering the study, with a person who had a PCR-confirmed or clinician-diagnosed case of COVID-19. In the prospective study, mobile phlebotomists collected whole blood, serum and a nasopharyngeal or oropharyngeal swab from each participant. Prospective study participants could optionally give additional blood draws and questionnaires over an approximately 2-month period. Before DNA extraction, blood samples from the prospective study were shipped at room temperature or frozen. TCRbeta CDR3 regions were amplified from genomic DNA using the immunoSEQ Assay, a bias-controlled multiplex PCR. The source study handled its data this way. The number of nucleated cells in each sample was estimated from the amplification of reference gene primers within the assay. To quantify the absolute abundance of each unique TCRbeta CDR3 rearrangement, sequence reads were collapsed and filtered. For each sample, productive Simpson clonality was calculated as the square root of Simpson's diversity index over productive rearrangements. The clones in this table, taken by TCRdb from immuneACCESS, are in-frame only. Not every clone is retained; where verified, under half of the shortfall comes from an unresolved V gene, and the cause of the rest is unknown. The V and J calls and clone size come from that table; D and trimming were worked out from the DNA. Within this sample are approximately 250,000 clones, with approximately 89% of them counted one time only. In total, the top ten clones hold 2.8% of the sample.

What the study reported, not specific to this receptor: The quantity of clinical and demographic metadata differed by source and by participant and was supplied without curation.

Material for sequencing was PBMCs or T cells enriched from blood (not recorded which). This clonotype was sampled from a middle-aged man who had been exposed to COVID-19. The chain employs TRBV7-9 and TRBJ2-1, with an unclear D gene assignment. The nucleotide sequence reads as follows: TGTGCCAGCATATCCAATGAGCAGTTCTTC. Translated, it reads CASISNEQFF.